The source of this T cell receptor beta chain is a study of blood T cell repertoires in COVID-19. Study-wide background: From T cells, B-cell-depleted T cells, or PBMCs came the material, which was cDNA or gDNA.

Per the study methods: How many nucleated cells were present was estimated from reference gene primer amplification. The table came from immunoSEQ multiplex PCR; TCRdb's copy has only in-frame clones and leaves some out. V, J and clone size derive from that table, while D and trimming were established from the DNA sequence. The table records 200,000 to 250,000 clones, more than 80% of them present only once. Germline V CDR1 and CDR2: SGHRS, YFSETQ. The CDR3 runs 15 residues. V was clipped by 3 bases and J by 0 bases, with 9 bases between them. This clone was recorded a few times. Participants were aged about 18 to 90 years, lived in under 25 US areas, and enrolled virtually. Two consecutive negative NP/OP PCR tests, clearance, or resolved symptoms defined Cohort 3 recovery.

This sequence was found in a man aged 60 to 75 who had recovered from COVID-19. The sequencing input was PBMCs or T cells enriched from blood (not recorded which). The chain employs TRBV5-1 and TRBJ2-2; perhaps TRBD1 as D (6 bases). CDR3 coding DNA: TGCGCCAGCAGCTGGGGGACAACGAACACCGGGGAGCTGTTTTTT. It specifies CASSWGTTNTGELFF.